This TCR beta chain was recovered during a study of T cells in Graves' hyperthyroidism and ophthalmopathy. Amplified TCR beta CDR3 regions came from RNA transcripts. Primed by the HTBI set, a first-round RT-PCR was run on the TCR CDR3. One entry per CDR3 protein, called by TCRdb with MiXCR from the multiplex PCR reads. The sample has around 280,000 distinct CDR3 sequences, 13% seen once; the top ten hold approximately 8.6%. This clonotype was picked up a small number of times. The junction had 3 bases not matched to a gene; V was cut back by 0 bases and J by 3 bases. Germline V gene lookup returns CDR1 SGDLS and CDR2 YYNGEE. The CDR3 consists of 14 residues.

Sequenced input: blood. The chain combines TRBV9 with TRBJ2-7, with 7 bases matching TRBD1. This sequence originates from a woman in her thirties with Graves' hyperthyroidism that later progressed to Graves' ophthalmopathy. CDR3 nucleotide sequence: TGTGCCAGCAGCGTAGGAGGGACAGACTACGAGCAGTACTTC. It codes for CASSVGGTDYEQYF.